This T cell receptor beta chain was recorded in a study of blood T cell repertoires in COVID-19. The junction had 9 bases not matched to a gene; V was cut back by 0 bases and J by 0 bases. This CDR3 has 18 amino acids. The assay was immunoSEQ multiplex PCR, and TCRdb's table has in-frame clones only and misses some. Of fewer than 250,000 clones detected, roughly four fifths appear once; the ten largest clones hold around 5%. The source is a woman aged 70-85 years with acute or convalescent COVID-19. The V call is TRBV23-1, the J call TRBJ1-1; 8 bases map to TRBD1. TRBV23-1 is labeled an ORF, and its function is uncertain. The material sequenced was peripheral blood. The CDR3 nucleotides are TGCGCCAGCAGTCAATCAGGACAGGGACACCATATGAACACTGAAGCTTTCTTT. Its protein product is CASSQSGQGHHMNTEAFF.